This paragraph reports one T cell receptor (beta chain). This sample stems from a study of blood T cell repertoires in COVID-19. The table came from immunoSEQ multiplex PCR; TCRdb's copy has only in-frame clones and leaves some out. The repertoire holds some 260,000 clones, 88% seen once, with 9.5% to 13% in the top ten. Input material: peripheral blood. This clonotype was obtained from a woman between 65 and 79 years old with COVID-19, enrolled during active disease.

The CDR3, as DNA: TGTGCCAGCAGCGTAGATTCGGGAGAATACTATGGCTACACCTTC. Encoded protein: CASSVDSGEYYGYTF. The chain carries TRBV9 and TRBJ1-2, with D unclear. The CDR3 runs to 15 residues. Looked up from germline, CDR1 is SGDLS and CDR2 is YYNGEE. V was trimmed by 0 bases and J by 3 bases, leaving 12 bases between them. The complete variable domain, with remaining parts taken from reference TRBV9 and TRBJ1-2, reads DSGVTQTPKHLITATGQRVTLRCSPRSGDLSVYWYQQSLDQGLQFLIQYYNGEERAKGNILERFSAQQFPDLHSELNLSSLELGDSALYFCASSVDSGEYYGYTFGSGTRLTVV.